The 11 T cell receptor beta chains below were found in one sample sequenced in a study of T cells after yellow fever vaccination. From the 5' RACE reads, TCRdb called clonotypes with MiXCR, one entry per CDR3 protein. The sample comprises 300,000 to 350,000 distinct CDR3 sequences, approximately 4% of which are singletons, and 20% to 25% rests with the top ten. Source: PBMCs, taken 5 days after the yellow fever booster vaccination. These receptors originate from a young man who received the YFV17D yellow fever vaccine.

This clonotype was picked up many times. The V call is TRBV7-2, the J call TRBJ2-2, with TRBD1 matching over 8 bases. CDR1 and CDR2 from the germline V gene are SGHTA and FQGNSA. J was trimmed by 5 bases and V by 2 bases; bases with no gene match: 1. CDR3 length: 14 amino acids. In DNA, the CDR3 is TGTGCCAGCAGCTTACAGGGGGCTACCGGGGAGCTGTTTTTT. It codes for CASSLQGATGELFF.

This chain connects TRBV10-3 to TRBJ2-1; 13 bases are shared with TRBD2. V lost 6 bases and J lost 6; bases outside the gene matches: 2. The CDR3 is made up of 14 amino acids. Germline lookup yields CDR1 ENHRY and CDR2 SYGVKD. In DNA, the CDR3 is TGTGCCATCAGACTAGCGGGGGGGCGCAATGAGCAGTTCTTC. Translation gives CAIRLAGGRNEQFF.

The genes are TRBV12-3 or TRBV12-4 and TRBJ1-2, with 7 bases fitting TRBD1. V lost 5 bases, J lost 4 bases, and 10 bases stayed unmatched. This CDR3 spans 15 amino acids. CDR3 sequence reads: CASSPPGGNPYGYTF. The DNA of the CDR3 is TGTGCCAGCAGTCCCCCAGGGGGGAATCCCTATGGCTACACCTTC.

This clonotype was recorded many times. V gene TRBV9 combines with J gene TRBJ2-6; D uncertain. From germline, CDR1 is SGDLS and CDR2 YYNGEE. This CDR3 region has 14 residues. The ends were cut back, 4 bases at V and 0 bases at J, with 5 bases in the middle. This CDR3 reads CASSTDSGANVLTF. For the CDR3, the DNA is TGTGCCAGCAGCACAGACTCTGGGGCCAACGTCCTGACTTTC.

V is TRBV4-3 and J is TRBJ1-4; D might be TRBD1 (5 bases). V lost 6 bases to trimming and J lost 8 bases, with 19 bases between them. CDR3 size: 15 residues. From germline, CDR1 is LGHNA and CDR2 YSLEER. Here the CDR3 DNA reads TGCGCCAGCAGTTTTCGGGGGTTATCTAGCGAAAAACTGTTTTTT. Translating gives CASSFRGLSSEKLFF.

The rearrangement uses TRBV27 and TRBJ1-3; D uncertain. Per the germline V gene, CDR1 is MNHEY and CDR2 is SMNVEV (reference sequence). The CDR3 loop spans 15 amino acids. Trimming took off 5 bases at V and 2 bases at J, with 13 bases between the two ends. CDR3 nucleotides: TGTGCCAGCAGTCTGGGAAGGGCGACTGGAAACACCATATATTTT. Protein sequence: CASSLGRATGNTIYF.

This clonotype was observed a few times. The J gene is TRBJ2-2, the V gene TRBV4-1, with 10 positions matching TRBD2. V was clipped by 3 bases and J by 2 bases; unmatched bases: 9. CDR3 length: 18 amino acids. The germline CDR1 and CDR2 sequences are MGHRA and YSYEKL. The DNA for the CDR3 is TGCGCCAGCAGCCAGCTAGCGGGGGAGCCACCCAACACCGGGGAGCTGTTTTTT. It translates to CASSQLAGEPPNTGELFF.

This clonotype was seen ten or more times. The chain uses TRBV20-1 and TRBJ2-5; 9 positions match TRBD2. Per the germline V gene, CDR1 is DFQATT and CDR2 is SNEGSKA (reference sequence). The CDR3 has 17 amino acids. Trimming removed 2 bases from V and 7 bases from J; junction bases left unmatched: 17. The CDR3 DNA is TGCAGTGCTAGAAGGGATCGGACTAGCGCCGGTAACGGGACCCAGTACTTC. Protein: CSARRDRTSAGNGTQYF.

V gene TRBV7-6 combines with J gene TRBJ1-6, with TRBD1 matching over 8 bases. The CDR3 has 16 residues. V was clipped by 5 bases and J by 9 bases; unmatched bases: 12. Germline V gene data show CDR1 as SGHVS and CDR2 as FNYEAQ. As DNA, the CDR3 is TGTGCCAGCAGCCCGACCCGGACAGGGCGGACTTCACCCCTCCACTTT. Residues: CASSPTRTGRTSPLHF. The full variable domain, its missing parts supplied by reference TRBV7-6 and TRBJ1-6, is GAGVSQSPRYKVTKRGQDVALRCDPISGHVSLYWYRQALGQGPEFLTYFNYEAQQDKSGLPNDRFSAERPEGSISTLTIQRTEQRDSAMYRCASSPTRTGRTSPLHFGNGTRLTVT.

This clonotype was recorded a few times. J is TRBJ2-3 and V is TRBV28; 7 nucleotides match TRBD2. The V gene end was trimmed by 0 bases and the J gene end by 2 bases; junction bases not matched to a gene: 8. Germline CDR1 and CDR2: MDHEN and SYDVKM. This CDR3 is built from 17 residues. Here the CDR3 reads CASSLWRPSGDTDTQYF. The CDR3 nucleotides read TGTGCCAGCAGTTTATGGAGGCCTAGCGGAGACACAGATACGCAGTATTTT.

The J gene is TRBJ2-1, the V gene TRBV27; 8 bases agree with TRBD1. Germline V lookup: CDR1 MNHEY, CDR2 SMNVEV (reference sequence). This CDR3 comprises 13 residues. V was pared by 5 bases and J by 8 bases, with 5 bases of the junction left unmatched. The DNA of the CDR3 is TGTGCCAGCAGTGCTGACAGGGGTCATGAGCAGTTCTTC. Translated, it gives CASSADRGHEQFF.